This T cell receptor (beta chain) was documented in a study of blood T cell repertoires in COVID-19. At the level of the study: Spain, Italy and the United States supplied samples that represented acute and convalescent COVID-19. The cDNA or gDNA used as material had been derived from T cells, B-cell-depleted T cells, or PBMCs.

How the authors handled the data: It was from reference gene primer amplification that nucleated cell counts were estimated. This table comes from immunoSEQ multiplex PCR, and its TCRdb copy is limited to in-frame clones, with some not included. V, J and clone size are taken as reported in that table, and D and trimming were inferred from the DNA itself. Among approximately 140,000 clones listed, more than 75% were seen once. V lost 5 bases and J lost 4, with 13 bases in between. Germline CDR1 reads SGHTA; CDR2 reads FQGTGA. The CDR3 loop spans 14 amino acids. The sequenced sample consisted of peripheral blood. The chain combines TRBV7-3 with TRBJ2-3; possibly TRBD2 for D (5 bases). The clonotype comes from an elderly man with acute or convalescent COVID-19. CDR3 nucleotides: TGTGCCAGCAGCATCCGGGGTGGCTCAGATACGCAGTATTTT. Amino acid sequence: CASSIRGGSDTQYF.